The 11 T cell receptor beta chains listed next were all sequenced from one sample in a study of human T cells and chemical hapten exposure. Time point denoted: patch test 3, about 24 weeks after DPC sensitization. Indicated treatment: therapeutic diphenylcyclopropenone sensitization with weekly scalp DPC. TCRdb processed the RACE reads anew with MiXCR; each CDR3 protein has one entry. The data show roughly 200,000 distinct CDR3 sequences, around a quarter seen once. Sequenced here: whole blood, sampled in connection with sensitization to the hapten diphenylcyclopropenone (DPC). These receptors all come from a woman aged 40 to 50 with alopecia areata. Some clones in this sample may be carry-over from other donors' samples.

This clonotype occurred a few times. V usage is TRBV7-2 and J usage is TRBJ2-5; either TRBD1 or TRBD2 may supply D (6 bases each). Trimming took 2 bases from V and 0 from J, leaving 13 bases between them. The CDR3 covers 16 residues. Germline CDR1 and CDR2: SGHTA and FQGNSA. CDR3 loop: CASSLNRGRYQETQYF. The CDR3 DNA reads TGTGCCAGCAGCTTAAACCGGGGGCGGTACCAAGAGACCCAGTACTTC.

The chain carries TRBV7-2 and TRBJ2-2; 13 nucleotides match TRBD2. Germline CDR1 SGHTA, CDR2 FQGNSA. CDR3 size: 16 residues. Trimming at V came to 5 bases and at J to 6 bases, leaving 6 bases not matched to a gene. The CDR3 region is CASSPFGLAGAGELFF. The CDR3 DNA is TGTGCCAGCAGCCCTTTTGGACTAGCGGGAGCCGGGGAGCTGTTTTTT.

This sequence joins TRBV7-8 and TRBJ2-7; D unclear. The CDR3 covers 14 residues. Trimming left V 0 bases short and J 2 bases short, with 8 bases between. The germline gives CDR1 SGHVS, CDR2 FQNEAQ. DNA of the CDR3: TGTGCCAGCAGCTTAGCTATCCTAGCCTACGAGCAGTACTTC. This sequence encodes CASSLAILAYEQYF.

The V and J genes are TRBV4-3 and TRBJ1-1; TRBD1 is a possible D gene (5 bases). The CDR3 spans 15 residues. Germline CDR1 is LGHNA and CDR2 is YSLEER. V was trimmed by 0 bases and J by 3 bases, leaving 11 bases between them. CDR3 sequence (DNA): TGCGCCAGCAGCCAAGATAGGGGCCAATACACTGAAGCTTTCTTT. Its protein is CASSQDRGQYTEAFF.

The chain carries TRBV2 and TRBJ1-2, with TRBD1 matching 9 bases. CDR3 length equals 13 residues. The germline V gene has CDR1 SNHLY and CDR2 FYNNEI. With V trimmed by 6 bases and J by 8 bases, 7 bases remained unmatched. CDR3 residues: CASSAQGAAGYTF. The CDR3 DNA is TGTGCCAGCAGCGCACAGGGGGCGGCAGGCTACACCTTC. Full variable domain (missing parts from reference TRBV2 and TRBJ1-2): EPEVTQTPSHQVTQMGQEVILRCVPISNHLYFYWYRQILGQKVEFLVSFYNNEISEKSEIFDDQFSVERPDGSNFTLKIRSTKLEDSAMYFCASSAQGAAGYTFGSGTRLTVV.

The rearrangement uses TRBV29-1 and TRBJ2-7; D call uncertain. Germline loops: CDR1 SQVTM, CDR2 ANQGSEA. Trimming left V 0 bases short and J 6 bases short, with 6 bases between. This CDR3 has 11 residues. The CDR3 spells CSVEEGGEQYF. CDR3 coding DNA: TGCAGCGTTGAAGAGGGCGGCGAGCAGTACTTC.

V usage is TRBV7-6 and J usage is TRBJ2-2; 10 positions agree with TRBD2. The CDR3 spans 16 residues. Germline V CDR1 and CDR2: SGHVS, FNYEAQ. V lost 5 bases, J lost 0 bases, and 3 bases stayed unmatched. CDR3 residues: CASSPLAGANTGELFF. The CDR3 DNA reads TGTGCCAGCAGCCCCCTAGCGGGGGCGAACACCGGGGAGCTGTTTTTT.

The chain joins TRBV6-2 or TRBV6-3 to TRBJ2-1, with D perhaps matching TRBD1 (5 bases). Germline CDR1 reads MNHEY; CDR2 reads SVGEGT. The CDR3 totals 15 residues. V was clipped by 4 bases and J by 2 bases, with 12 bases between them. CDR3 in DNA: TGTGCCAGCAGTTGGACAAACCCACCCTACAATGAGCAGTTCTTC. Amino acids: CASSWTNPPYNEQFF.

This clonotype came up a few times. The rearrangement joins TRBV12-3 or TRBV12-4 to TRBJ2-2; tentatively, D is TRBD1 (6 bases). Between the trimmed V and J ends, which lost 8 bases and 4 bases, there was a span of 17 bases. The CDR3 contains 15 residues. The CDR3 here is CASRTGQGPTGELFF. CDR3 sequence (DNA): TGTGCCAGCCGTACGGGCCAGGGGCCCACCGGGGAGCTGTTTTTT.

The chain combines TRBV7-2 with TRBJ2-3; TRBD2 aligns across 12 bases. There are 16 residues in the CDR3. The V gene end was trimmed by 4 bases and the J gene end by 8 bases; junction bases not matched to a gene: 10. Germline-derived CDR1 and CDR2 are SGHTA and FQGNSA. In DNA, the CDR3 is TGTGCCAGCAGCTCCTCTAGCGGGAGGGCCTACCTTACGCAGTATTTT. This encodes CASSSSSGRAYLTQYF.

J is TRBJ1-1 and V is TRBV5-1; no definite D call. CDR1 and CDR2 (germline): SGHRS, YFSETQ. The CDR3 sequence is 14 residues long. The V and J ends lost 2 bases and 1 base respectively, with 9 bases between them. The CDR3 sequence: CASSLRVPNTEAFF. In nucleotides, the CDR3 is TGCGCCAGCAGCTTAAGGGTACCGAACACTGAAGCTTTCTTT.